This passage covers 2 T cell receptor beta chains from one sample sequenced in a study of prognosis after radiotherapy for stage I lung cancer. From genomic DNA, TCR beta CDR3 was amplified by two-round multiplex PCR. The use of primers specific to each TRBV and TRBJ gene characterized first-round PCR. A single record per CDR3 protein comes from TCRdb applying MiXCR to the multiplex PCR reads. The sample holds around 21,000 distinct CDR3 sequences, about 50% seen once. Sequences were derived from PBMCs, sampled before or after stereotactic body radiation therapy (not recorded which). Source of these receptors: a donor aged 50 or older with non-small cell lung cancer.

As to this clonotype: A single base is all that separates this from a far larger clone, so a read error is likely. This chain joins TRBV6-1 and TRBJ2-3; D remains unclear. Trimming cost V 11 bases and J 1 base, with 22 bases left between them. Per germline, CDR1 MNHNS and CDR2 SASEGT. The CDR3 extends over 16 amino acids. The CDR3 sequence is CAGLPSGSLRTDTQYF. The DNA of the CDR3 is TGTGCCGGCCTACCATCAGGCTCTCTCCGCACAGATACGCAGTATTTT.

In regard to this clonotype: A far larger clone is only one base removed, so a read error is likely. The rearrangement uses TRBV6-2 or TRBV6-3 and TRBJ1-2; weak D call: TRBD1 (6 bases). Germline CDR1 reads MNHEY; CDR2 reads SVGEGT. Trimming took 5 bases from V and 7 from J, leaving 17 bases between them. The length of the CDR3 is 14 residues. The CDR3 here is CASSESARTVGYTF. The DNA for the CDR3 is TGTGCCAGCAGTGAATCCGCCCGGACAGTTGGCTACACCTTC.